These 21 T cell receptor beta chains share one sample of origin, sequenced in a study of blood T cell repertoires in COVID-19. The repertoire was sequenced with immunoSEQ multiplex PCR; TCRdb's copy has only in-frame clones and lacks some. This sample has a few hundred thousand clones, with approximately 80% found just once. The sample taken for sequencing was peripheral blood. The receptors here all came from a woman older than 75 with COVID-19, enrolled during active disease.

This chain uses TRBV7-2 with TRBJ2-1; D remains unclear. CDR1 is SGHTA and CDR2 is FQGNSA in the germline V gene. CDR3 size: 14 residues. V shed 1 base and J shed 3 bases, with 7 bases lying between them. The CDR3 region has the DNA TGTGCCAGCAGCTTAGGGCCGAACTACAATGAGCAGTTCTTC. This translates into CASSLGPNYNEQFF.

This clone was seen a single time. This chain links TRBV28 with TRBJ1-3; weak D call: TRBD1 (6 bases). The CDR3 is 12 residues long. Germline V lookup: CDR1 MDHEN, CDR2 SYDVKM. With 8 bases removed from V and 7 bases from J, the gap between germline ends came to 12 bases. The CDR3 here is CASGYRVNTIYF. Written as DNA, the CDR3 is TGTGCCAGCGGATACAGGGTCAACACCATATATTTT. The variable domain in full, completed from reference TRBV28 and TRBJ1-3, reads DVKVTQSSRYLVKRTGEKVFLECVQDMDHENMFWYRQDPGLGLRLIYFSYDVKMKEKGDIPEGYSVSREKKERFSLILESASTNQTSMYLCASGYRVNTIYFGEGSWLTVV.

The chain couples TRBV4-2 to TRBJ1-2, with unresolved D. The CDR3 is 13 amino acids. Trimming stripped 4 bases from V and 4 bases from J, with 10 bases between. The germline V gene encodes CDR1 LGHNA and CDR2 YNFKEQ. The CDR3 region is CASSPGLGYGYTF. CDR3 coding DNA: TGTGCCAGCAGCCCGGGATTAGGCTATGGCTACACCTTC.

This clone has just one count. V is TRBV5-1 and J is TRBJ2-1; TRBD1 matches 9 bases. Germline V gene lookup returns CDR1 SGHRS and CDR2 YFSETQ. The CDR3 sequence is 19 residues long. Trimming cost V 4 bases and J 7 bases; bases outside gene matches: 21. CDR3 sequence (DNA): TGCGCCAGCAGCCCCACAACCGCCTCAGACAGGGGGGTCGGGAATGAGCAGTTCTTC. Translating it yields CASSPTTASDRGVGNEQFF.

V and J are TRBV2 and TRBJ2-1; 13 bases match TRBD2. CDR1 SNHLY and CDR2 FYNNEI come from the germline V gene. The CDR3 sequence is 17 residues long. The ends lost 5 bases at V and 3 bases at J; junction bases unmatched: 7. CDR3 sequence: CASSLLTSGGLYNEQFF. The CDR3 bases are TGTGCCAGCAGTTTACTGACTAGCGGGGGGCTCTACAATGAGCAGTTCTTC.

V usage is TRBV9 and J usage is TRBJ2-2; D is uncertain. V was cut by 4 bases and J by 6 bases, with 13 bases left in between. CDR1 and CDR2 from the germline V gene are SGDLS and YYNGEE. The CDR3 has 14 amino acids. In DNA, the CDR3 is TGTGCCAGCAGCACTGCAACCTTGGCCGGGGAGCTGTTTTTT. Its protein is CASSTATLAGELFF.

The chain employs TRBV2 and TRBJ2-5; maybe TRBD1 (5 bases). Trimming removed 6 bases at V and 7 bases at J, with 21 bases between. The CDR3 runs 15 residues. Germline CDR1 reads SNHLY; CDR2 reads FYNNEI. CDR3 sequence reads: CASSEDGIGAGTQYF. In DNA form, the CDR3 reads TGTGCCAGCAGCGAGGACGGAATAGGGGCCGGGACCCAGTACTTC.

J is TRBJ1-1 and V is TRBV5-1; 7 bases agree with TRBD1. CDR3 size: 14 residues. The ends lost 4 bases at V and 7 bases at J; junction bases unmatched: 10. CDR1 is SGHRS, CDR2 YFSETQ, per germline. The CDR3, as DNA: TGCGCCAGCAGCCTACAACTTACAGGGGATGAAGCTTTCTTT. Translation gives CASSLQLTGDEAFF. Full variable domain (outside the CDR3, taken from reference TRBV5-1 and TRBJ1-1): KAGVTQTPRYLIKTRGQQVTLSCSPISGHRSVSWYQQTPGQGLQFLFEYFSETQRNKGNFPGRFSGRQFSNSRSEMNVSTLELGDSALYLCASSLQLTGDEAFFGQGTRLTVV.

CDR3 bases: TGTGCCTGGAGTTTGGTAGCCCCAGATACGCAGTATTTT. Encoded protein: CAWSLVAPDTQYF. This chain joins TRBV30 and TRBJ2-3; D is ambiguous. The ends were cut back, 2 bases at V and 4 bases at J, with 10 bases in the middle. CDR3 length equals 13 residues. Germline-derived CDR1 and CDR2 are GTSNPN and SVGIG (reference sequence). The entire variable domain, with the rest obtained from reference TRBV30 and TRBJ2-3, is as follows: SQTIHQWPATLVQPVGSPLSLECTVEGTSNPNLYWYRQAAGRGLQLLFYSVGIGQISSEVPQNLSASRPQDRQFILSSKKLLLSDSGFYLCAWSLVAPDTQYFGPGTRLTVL.

The genes are TRBV19 and TRBJ1-3; 8 positions match TRBD1. The J segment lost 0 bases and the V segment lost 5 bases, leaving 6 bases of the junction unmatched. CDR3 length: 16 residues. Germline V gives CDR1 LNHDA, CDR2 SQIVND (reference sequence). The CDR3 DNA is TGTGCCAGTAGTTTGGGAACAGGGGGCTCTGGAAACACCATATATTTT. Amino acids: CASSLGTGGSGNTIYF.

The chain links TRBV6-6 to TRBJ1-5; no clear D gene. Trimming removed 7 bases from V and 4 bases from J, with 14 bases in between. This CDR3 comprises 14 residues. Germline lookup yields CDR1 MNHNY and CDR2 SVGAGI (reference sequence). The CDR3 loop is CASKSEIFNQPQHF. CDR3 bases: TGTGCCAGCAAATCTGAGATATTTAATCAGCCCCAGCATTTT.

The chain has TRBV7-9 and TRBJ1-2, with a weak D call TRBD1 (5 bases). Germline CDR1 and CDR2: SEHNR and FQNEAQ (reference sequence). The V and J ends lost 2 bases and 2 bases respectively, with 15 bases between them. This CDR3 has 16 amino acids. The CDR3 DNA follows: TGTGCCAGCAGCTTATGGCCGAGCAGGGAAAACTATGGCTACACCTTC. This encodes CASSLWPSRENYGYTF.

This clone came up a few times. The V gene is TRBV9, the J gene TRBJ2-3; D gene ambiguous. The germline gives CDR1 SGDLS, CDR2 YYNGEE. This CDR3 has 15 residues. V gave up 0 bases and J gave up 0 bases, with 8 bases separating them. The CDR3 reads CASSVVTGSTDTQYF. The CDR3 DNA reads as TGTGCCAGCAGCGTAGTTACGGGTAGCACAGATACGCAGTATTTT. Supplemented by reference TRBV9 and TRBJ2-3, the full variable domain reads DSGVTQTPKHLITATGQRVTLRCSPRSGDLSVYWYQQSLDQGLQFLIQYYNGEERAKGNILERFSAQQFPDLHSELNLSSLELGDSALYFCASSVVTGSTDTQYFGPGTRLTVL.

The chain carries TRBV6-5 and TRBJ1-3; 7 bases align to TRBD1. This CDR3 is built from 13 residues. J lost 8 bases, V lost 11 bases, and 12 bases had no gene match. The germline CDR1 and CDR2 sequences are MNHEY and SVGAGI. The CDR3 protein is CAAGRDRGDTIYF. In DNA, the CDR3 is TGTGCCGCAGGGCGGGACAGAGGGGACACCATATATTTT.

The chain uses TRBV2 and TRBJ2-3, with 8 bases that match TRBD1. CDR1 and CDR2 (germline): SNHLY, FYNNEI. This CDR3 comprises 16 residues. Unmatched junction bases numbered 6, after V lost 2 bases and J lost 2 bases. The CDR3 region has the DNA TGTGCCAGCAGTGAAAGGCGGACAGGGCTCACAGATACGCAGTATTTT. Residues: CASSERRTGLTDTQYF.

This chain links TRBV18 with TRBJ1-5; no definite D call. This CDR3 region has 13 residues. Germline CDR1 reads KGHSH; CDR2 reads LQKENI. V lost 2 bases to trimming and J lost 7 bases, with 9 bases between them. DNA of the CDR3: TGTGCCAGCTCACCAGGGCTTGAGCAGCCCCAGCATTTT. It specifies CASSPGLEQPQHF.

This clone was counted between two and nine times. The chain employs TRBV11-2 and TRBJ1-2, with TRBD1 matching 12 bases. V was pared by 7 bases and J by 5 bases, with 5 bases of the junction left unmatched. The germline V gene has CDR1 SGHAT and CDR2 FQNNGV. The CDR3 covers 14 residues. CDR3 residues: CASTWDRGLYGYTF. DNA of the CDR3: TGTGCCAGCACCTGGGACAGGGGGCTTTATGGCTACACCTTC.

This chain links TRBV28 with TRBJ1-2, with D unresolved. The CDR3 contains 13 residues. V was shortened by 6 bases and J by 3 bases, with 11 bases between the two germline ends. Germline lookup yields CDR1 MDHEN and CDR2 SYDVKM. The CDR3 is CASSLGMYYGYTF. CDR3 in DNA: TGTGCCAGCAGCCTCGGGATGTACTATGGCTACACCTTC.

The chain carries TRBV2 and TRBJ1-4; 7 bases map to TRBD1. The length of the CDR3 is 15 residues. Per germline, CDR1 SNHLY and CDR2 FYNNEI. J was trimmed by 8 bases and V by 2 bases; bases with no gene match: 8. The CDR3 DNA is TGTGCCAGCAGTGAAAACCGACAGGGAGGCGAAAAACTGTTTTTT. Amino acids: CASSENRQGGEKLFF.

This clone has a handful of counts. The rearrangement joins TRBV6-5 to TRBJ2-7; D may be TRBD1 (6 bases). The CDR3 is 14 amino acids. The V end was cut by 6 bases, the J end by 0 bases, with 12 bases between. Germline loops: CDR1 MNHEY, CDR2 SVGAGI. The CDR3 region has the DNA TGTGCCAGCAGACCCAGGACAGACTCCTACGAGCAGTACTTC. Its protein is CASRPRTDSYEQYF.

This rearrangement joins TRBV6-1 to TRBJ2-6; D is possibly TRBD1 (7 bases). Trimming stripped 3 bases from V and 4 bases from J, with 25 bases between. In germline, CDR1 is MNHNS, CDR2 SASEGT. The CDR3 sequence is 20 residues long. CDR3 region: CASSDPRGAGRLFGANVLTF. The CDR3, as DNA: TGTGCCAGCAGTGACCCCAGGGGGGCAGGGCGACTCTTCGGGGCCAACGTCCTGACTTTC.